Listed below are T cell receptor beta chains from one sample, sequenced in a study of post-analysis software for immune sequencing data. TCRdb redid the calling of the PCR reads with MiXCR, one entry per CDR3 protein. The sample carries about 560,000 distinct CDR3 sequences, about 44% recorded once. The specimen sequenced was blood. All receptors derive from a girl aged 10-17 years with multiple sclerosis. The CDR3 runs from the conserved cysteine through the conserved F or W. D genes are given only for firm matches. A clone size is listed for some rows: how often the clone was seen (once, few, many), or a class if it is expanded.

J gene,clone size,V gene,D gene,CDR3 protein,CDR3 DNA
TRBJ2-7,NA,TRBV30,TRBD1,CAWWGTGEKYEQYF,TGTGCCTGGTGGGGGACAGGGGAAAAATACGAGCAGTACTTC
TRBJ2-7,few,TRBV7-9,NA,CASSDPLAVSYEQYF,TGTGCCAGCAGCGACCCCTTGGCGGTCTCCTACGAGCAGTACTTC
TRBJ2-1,few,TRBV10-3,NA,CATGGGINSYNEQFF,TGTGCCACTGGGGGCGGAATCAACTCCTACAATGAGCAGTTCTTC
TRBJ1-2,few,TRBV6-6,NA,CASSSTEGGRYGYTF,TGTGCCAGCAGTTCTACGGAGGGTGGAAGATATGGCTACACCTTC
TRBJ2-5,few,TRBV10-3,TRBD2,CAISDILAAREQDF,TGTGCCATCAGTGACATACTAGCGGCGCGGGAGCAGGACTTC
TRBJ1-5,few,TRBV10-3,NA,CAISEDQSNQPQHF,TGTGCCATCAGTGAGGACCAGAGCAATCAGCCCCAGCATTTT
TRBJ2-7,NA,TRBV20-1,NA,CSASSGTGPYEQYF,TGCAGTGCTAGCAGCGGGACAGGTCCGTACGAGCAGTACTTC
TRBJ1-2,NA,TRBV7-6,NA,CASSLGPGGERGYTF,TGTGCCAGCAGCTTAGGCCCGGGGGGCGAGAGGGGCTACACCTTC
TRBJ2-3,NA,TRBV3-1,NA,CASSQAGADTQYF,TGTGCCAGCAGCCAAGCGGGAGCAGATACGCAGTATTTT
TRBJ2-1,NA,TRBV4-2,TRBD2,CASSPGTSRAGEQFF,TGTGCCAGCAGCCCTGGGACTAGCCGGGCGGGTGAGCAGTTCTTC
TRBJ1-2,few,TRBV5-1,NA,CASSLGEPFTNYGYTF,TGCGCCAGCAGCTTGGGGGAACCATTTACTAACTATGGCTACACCTTC
TRBJ1-5,NA,TRBV12-3/TRBV12-4,NA,CASSLRIPKGNQPQHF,TGTGCCAGCAGTTTAAGGATCCCGAAGGGCAATCAGCCCCAGCATTTT
TRBJ2-1,NA,TRBV7-9,TRBD1,CASSTGAGGQFF,TGTGCCAGCAGCACTGGAGCAGGGGGGCAGTTCTTC
TRBJ2-5,NA,TRBV27,NA,CASGGTLQETQYF,TGTGCCAGCGGCGGGACTCTTCAAGAGACCCAGTACTTC
TRBJ2-1,few,TRBV29-1,TRBD2,CSVERTSGDEQFF,TGCAGCGTTGAGAGGACTAGCGGGGATGAGCAGTTCTTC
TRBJ2-2,NA,TRBV7-2,TRBD2,CASSRTASGGNTGELFF,TGTGCCAGCAGCCGCACCGCTAGCGGGGGGAACACCGGGGAGCTGTTTTTT
TRBJ1-2,NA,TRBV10-3,TRBD1,CAISPTGQGAQDGYTF,TGTGCCATCAGCCCAACCGGGCAGGGGGCTCAGGATGGCTACACCTTC
TRBJ1-1,NA,TRBV7-8,NA,CASSPRTGHMNTEAFF,TGTGCCAGCAGCCCCAGGACCGGTCACATGAACACTGAAGCTTTCTTT
TRBJ2-3,few,TRBV5-1,TRBD2,CASYLTPGGRTDTQYF,TGCGCCAGCTACCTAACCCCGGGGGGACGCACAGATACGCAGTATTTT
TRBJ1-4,few,TRBV20-1,NA,CSARVTGRREKLFF,TGCAGTGCTAGAGTTACTGGACGACGCGAAAAACTGTTTTTT
TRBJ2-5,NA,TRBV12-3/TRBV12-4,TRBD2,CASSSSNRGLAGGREQYF,TGTGCCAGCAGTTCCTCGAACCGGGGACTAGCCGGAGGACGGGAGCAGTACTTC
TRBJ1-2,few,TRBV10-3,NA,CASSAGQGKWHYGYTF,TGTGCCTCATCCGCGGGGCAGGGAAAATGGCACTATGGCTACACCTTC
TRBJ2-3,few,TRBV29-1,TRBD1,CSAGQSLRDTQYF,TGCAGCGCGGGACAGAGCCTCCGGGATACGCAGTATTTT
TRBJ2-1,few,TRBV24-1,TRBD2,CATPGTRGHNEQFF,TGTGCCACCCCCGGGACTAGGGGTCACAATGAGCAGTTCTTC
TRBJ2-3,NA,TRBV12-3/TRBV12-4,NA,CASSFNFGGSQYF,TGTGCCAGCAGTTTTAACTTCGGGGGATCGCAGTATTTT
TRBJ2-4,NA,TRBV7-2,NA,CASSPPQRDIQYF,TGTGCCAGCAGCCCGCCCCAGCGAGACATTCAGTACTTC
TRBJ2-1,NA,TRBV3-1,NA,CASSLGSRSYNEQFF,TGTGCCAGCAGCCTAGGCTCCCGCTCCTACAATGAGCAGTTCTTC
TRBJ2-3,NA,TRBV29-1,TRBD2,CSVLAEFTDTQYF,TGCAGCGTCCTAGCGGAATTCACAGATACGCAGTATTTT
TRBJ2-3,NA,TRBV4-1,NA,CASSTGPGSGDTQYF,TGCGCCAGCAGCACGGGGCCAGGTTCCGGGGATACGCAGTATTTT